The rows below give T cell receptor beta chains drawn from one sample of a study of T cell responses to AZD1222 COVID-19 vaccine. The repertoire was sequenced with immunoSEQ multiplex PCR; TCRdb's copy has only in-frame clones and lacks some. The sample carries roughly 150,000 clones, around 90% recorded once. The specimen comprised peripheral blood, sampled 28 days after the second AZD1222 dose. The receptor source for this set is an adult who received the AZD1222 COVID-19 vaccine. The CDR3 runs from the conserved cysteine through the conserved F or W. Each record gives: D gene, V gene, clone size, J gene, CDR3 protein, CDR3 DNA. A D gene is named only where the DNA matches it firmly. Only some rows state a clone size, as once, few, many or a class for expanded clones.

-,TRBV28,-,TRBJ1-2,CASSFSDTMTYTF,TGTGCCAGCAGTTTTAGTGACACTATGACATACACCTTC
TRBD1,TRBV2,-,TRBJ2-6,CASSYTGTGSSRVLTF,TGTGCCAGCAGCTATACCGGGACAGGGTCCTCTCGCGTCCTGACTTTC
TRBD2,TRBV18,few,TRBJ2-1,CASSIQREGLHEQFF,TGTGCCAGCTCGATACAGCGGGAGGGCCTGCATGAGCAGTTCTTC
-,TRBV6-5,-,TRBJ2-7,CASSYGQDYYEQYF,TGTGCCAGCAGTTACGGACAGGACTACTACGAGCAGTACTTC
TRBD2,TRBV28,-,TRBJ2-3,CASSFSSGYTDTQYF,TGTGCCAGCAGTTTTTCTAGCGGATACACAGATACGCAGTATTTT
-,TRBV7-2,-,TRBJ1-2,CASSPGGGQFYGYTF,TGTGCCAGCAGCCCCGGGGGCGGACAGTTCTATGGCTACACCTTC
TRBD2,TRBV3-1/TRBV3-2,-,TRBJ2-3,CASSHLRTSGGAVSDTQYF,TGTGCCAGCAGCCATCTAAGGACTAGCGGGGGGGCCGTGTCAGATACGCAGTATTTT
TRBD1,TRBV2,-,TRBJ1-2,CASSETSDRGALNYGYTF,TGTGCCAGCAGTGAGACCTCGGACAGGGGGGCCCTTAACTATGGCTACACCTTC
-,TRBV6-6,-,TRBJ2-1,CASSYVISYEQFF,TGTGCCAGCAGTTATGTGATTAGCTATGAGCAGTTCTTC
TRBD2,TRBV4-3,-,TRBJ2-1,CASSQDPPGAGGNYNEQFF,TGCGCCAGCAGCCAAGATCCTCCGGGGGCGGGAGGAAATTACAATGAGCAGTTCTTC
TRBD2,TRBV3-1/TRBV3-2,once,TRBJ2-7,CASSHGLAGESEQYF,TGTGCCAGCAGCCACGGACTAGCGGGAGAATCAGAGCAGTACTTC
-,TRBV6-6,-,TRBJ1-5,CASKDGRLNQPQHF,TGTGCCAGCAAGGACGGCAGATTAAATCAGCCCCAGCATTTT
TRBD1,TRBV7-2,-,TRBJ1-5,CASSIPGGYSNQPQHF,TGTGCCAGCAGCATACCAGGGGGCTATAGCAATCAGCCCCAGCATTTT
-,TRBV29-1,-,TRBJ2-2,CSVWESLGGSGTGELFF,TGCAGCGTTTGGGAATCTCTAGGGGGGTCTGGAACCGGGGAGCTGTTTTTT
-,TRBV30,-,TRBJ1-3,CASGVRLSGNTIYF,TGTGCCTCTGGGGTCAGACTCTCTGGAAACACCATATATTTT
-,TRBV25-1,once,TRBJ2-7,CASSNTGYEQYF,TGTGCCAGCAGTAACACAGGTTACGAGCAGTACTTC
-,TRBV12-3/TRBV12-4,-,TRBJ2-5,CASSSVQETQYF,TGTGCCAGCAGTTCTGTACAAGAGACCCAGTACTTC
-,TRBV5-5,-,TRBJ1-4,CASSPAWATNEKLFF,TGTGCCAGCAGCCCCGCTTGGGCAACTAATGAAAAACTGTTTTTT
-,TRBV9,-,TRBJ2-3,CASGGALSTDTQYF,TGTGCCAGCGGGGGAGCTCTAAGCACAGATACGCAGTATTTT
-,TRBV11-3,-,TRBJ2-5,CASSPRAGSQGTQYF,TGTGCCAGCAGCCCCCGAGCGGGTTCCCAGGGGACCCAGTACTTC
-,TRBV5-1,-,TRBJ2-7,CASSLETTYEQYF,TGCGCCAGCAGCTTGGAGACAACCTACGAGCAGTACTTC
-,TRBV6-4,once,TRBJ1-5,CASSHRLTGNQPQHF,TGTGCCAGCAGCCACCGCCTCACTGGTAATCAGCCCCAGCATTTT
-,TRBV5-1,-,TRBJ2-5,CASSLEFGRVVEETQYF,TGCGCCAGCAGCTTGGAGTTCGGCAGGGTTGTGGAGGAGACCCAGTACTTC
TRBD2,TRBV4-3,-,TRBJ2-1,CASSLDLTSGSYNEQFF,TGCGCCAGCAGCCTGGACCTGACTAGCGGATCCTACAATGAGCAGTTCTTC
-,TRBV7-2,-,TRBJ2-1,CASSLTGNEQFF,TGTGCCAGCAGCCTTACAGGGAATGAGCAGTTCTTC
TRBD1,TRBV2,-,TRBJ2-5,CASSQKRGQVKVQYF,TGTGCCAGCAGCCAAAAGCGAGGACAGGTGAAGGTCCAGTACTTC
-,TRBV18,-,TRBJ2-1,CASSPPTQEQFF,TGTGCCAGCTCACCACCCACTCAGGAGCAGTTCTTC
-,TRBV19,-,TRBJ2-2,CASTATGYRGTGELFF,TGTGCCAGTACTGCCACAGGCTATCGGGGCACCGGGGAGCTGTTTTTT
-,TRBV11-3,-,TRBJ2-7,CASSLSAGEQYF,TGTGCCAGCAGCCTCTCCGCGGGCGAGCAGTACTTC
-,TRBV7-2,-,TRBJ2-5,CASSLAGRETQYF,TGTGCCAGCAGCTTAGCGGGGAGGGAGACCCAGTACTTC
TRBD2,TRBV7-2,-,TRBJ2-7,CASSLRGSGGARDYEQYF,TGTGCCAGCAGCTTAAGGGGCAGCGGGGGGGCCAGAGACTACGAGCAGTACTTC
TRBD1,TRBV6-1,-,TRBJ2-3,CASSEPGQATDTQYF,TGTGCCAGCAGTGAGCCGGGACAGGCAACAGATACGCAGTATTTT
TRBD1,TRBV7-9,-,TRBJ1-1,CASSLAGTGAFF,TGTGCCAGCAGCTTAGCCGGGACAGGAGCTTTCTTT
-,TRBV5-1,-,TRBJ2-5,CASSFSAGARETQYF,TGCGCCAGCAGCTTTTCCGCGGGGGCCCGGGAGACCCAGTACTTC
-,TRBV5-6,-,TRBJ1-2,CATTPSGFRGYTF,TGTGCCACCACACCGTCGGGTTTTCGTGGCTACACCTTC
TRBD2,TRBV3-1/TRBV3-2,-,TRBJ2-7,CASKRGVAGYEQYF,TGTGCCAGCAAAAGAGGGGTAGCGGGATACGAGCAGTACTTC
-,TRBV30,-,TRBJ1-5,CAWRRAETGGNQPQHF,TGTGCCTGGAGGAGGGCGGAGACAGGAGGAAATCAGCCCCAGCATTTT
TRBD2,TRBV7-6,-,TRBJ2-2,CASSLGTSVFPGELFF,TGTGCCAGCAGCTTAGGGACTAGCGTTTTCCCCGGGGAGCTGTTTTTT
-,TRBV18,-,TRBJ2-7,CASSFSTDRYEQYF,TGTGCCAGCTCATTCTCAACTGACAGGTACGAGCAGTACTTC
TRBD1,TRBV7-2,-,TRBJ1-1,CASSLARTGALRGAFF,TGTGCCAGCAGCTTAGCAAGGACAGGGGCCCTCCGGGGAGCTTTCTTT
-,TRBV7-7,-,TRBJ2-5,CASSLGGEETQYF,TGTGCTAGCAGCTTAGGCGGGGAAGAGACCCAGTACTTC
-,TRBV7-3,-,TRBJ1-5,CASRGDNQPQHF,TGTGCCAGCAGGGGCGATAATCAGCCCCAGCATTTT
-,TRBV6-5,-,TRBJ1-5,CASRHGRVGDQPQHF,TGTGCCAGCAGGCACGGCAGGGTGGGGGATCAGCCCCAGCATTTT
TRBD1,TRBV6-2/TRBV6-3,-,TRBJ2-7,CASSYNRQGRSYEQYF,TGTGCCAGCAGTTACAATCGACAGGGAAGGTCCTACGAGCAGTACTTC
TRBD1,TRBV6-5,once,TRBJ1-3,CASSRYGTGGETIYF,TGTGCCAGCAGCCGATATGGGACAGGGGGCGAAACCATATATTTT
-,TRBV27,-,TRBJ1-2,CASSLKQGYGYTF,TGTGCCAGCAGTTTAAAACAGGGTTATGGCTACACCTTC
TRBD2,TRBV5-1,once,TRBJ2-2,CASSYPRAGDGELFF,TGCGCCAGCAGCTACCCCCGGGCGGGGGACGGGGAGCTGTTTTTT
-,TRBV29-1,-,TRBJ1-2,CSVRPTTVGGYTF,TGCAGCGTTCGGCCAACCACCGTGGGTGGCTACACCTTC
TRBD2,TRBV3-1/TRBV3-2,-,TRBJ2-7,CASSYKAGEPYEQYF,TGTGCCAGCAGCTATAAAGCGGGAGAGCCCTACGAGCAGTACTTC
-,TRBV5-1,-,TRBJ2-2,CASSSHRDGELFF,TGCGCCAGCAGCTCCCACAGGGACGGGGAGCTGTTTTTT
TRBD1,TRBV10-3,few,TRBJ2-1,CAISELTGVGEQFF,TGTGCCATCAGTGAGTTGACAGGGGTAGGTGAGCAGTTCTTC
-,TRBV5-1,-,TRBJ1-6,CASSLGQTQGNSPLHF,TGCGCCAGCAGCTTGGGACAGACGCAGGGGAATTCACCCCTCCACTTT
TRBD1,TRBV4-1,-,TRBJ1-5,CASSRTTNRDRGQKSNQPQHF,TGCGCCAGCAGTCGCACGACAAACCGGGACAGGGGGCAGAAAAGCAATCAGCCCCAGCATTTT